The present T cell receptor (beta chain) was sequenced within a study of vaccination and CD4 T cells after COVID-19. As for time point: late sampling 161 to 241 days after vaccination in a few convalescent patients. Treatment defined: approximately 9-day PBMC culture with coronavirus spike peptide pools or control peptides (ViraFEST assay). IL-2 (around 9 IU/ml) and peptide pools (around 9.6 ug/ml) were added to cultures of around 2 million PBMCs per well. With respect to this clonotype: Its antigen remains unidentified.

The CDR3 is made up of 16 amino acids. Looked up from germline, CDR1 is SGHVS and CDR2 is FNYEAQ. The trim removed 6 bases at V and 6 bases at J, leaving 11 bases unmatched. The Oncomine TCR Beta short-read assay generated sequence data from the DNA of cultured CD4+ T cells. TCRdb called the PCR reads again in MiXCR, with one record for every CDR3 protein. The profile shows approximately 21,000 distinct CDR3 sequences, roughly two fifths of them singletons. This TCR derives from a human donor who had recovered from COVID-19. V usage is TRBV7-6 and J usage is TRBJ1-6, with 7 bases that match TRBD1. Sequencing was performed on CD4+ T cells from blood, cultured in vitro, taken about 7 months after SARS-CoV-2 vaccination. CDR3 amino acids: CASSPNPGGINSPLHF. In nucleotides, the CDR3 is TGTGCCAGCAGTCCCAACCCAGGGGGAATTAATTCACCCCTCCACTTT.